Described below is a single T cell receptor (beta chain) sequence and its context. Its antigen is not known. TCRdb's copy holds only in-frame clones and misses some; the assay was immunoSEQ multiplex PCR. This sample has roughly 150,000 clones, with about four fifths found just once. These data originate in a study of T cell responses to AZD1222 COVID-19 vaccine. CDR3 length: 13 residues. Germline assignment: CDR1 MNHEY and CDR2 SVGAGI. Trimming shortened V by 4 bases and J by 11 bases, and 12 bases separated the two germline ends. Study results and caveats: Dominant at 160-218 and 743-854, vaccine-associated CD4 TCRs also spanned spike. In a largely white British group with more females than males, clonal diversity was possibly underestimated. As reported, nearly half of all spike-specific TCRs target variant regions that are unmutated.

The V and J genes are TRBV6-5 and TRBJ1-6; no clear D gene. The source of this sequence is an adult in good health. Sequences were derived from peripheral blood, sampled on day 0 of AZD1222 vaccination. This chain's CDR3 is CASSSGEGTPLHF. In DNA form, the CDR3 reads TGTGCCAGCAGTTCCGGAGAGGGAACACCCCTCCACTTT.